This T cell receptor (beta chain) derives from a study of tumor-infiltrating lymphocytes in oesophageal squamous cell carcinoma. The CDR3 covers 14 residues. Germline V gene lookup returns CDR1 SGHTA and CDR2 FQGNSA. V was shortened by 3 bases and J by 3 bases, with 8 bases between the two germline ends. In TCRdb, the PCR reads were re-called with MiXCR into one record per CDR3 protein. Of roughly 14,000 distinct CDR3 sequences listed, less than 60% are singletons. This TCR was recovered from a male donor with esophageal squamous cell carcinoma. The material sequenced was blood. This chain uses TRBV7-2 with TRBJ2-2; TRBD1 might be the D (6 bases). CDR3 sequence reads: CASSFGQHTGELFF. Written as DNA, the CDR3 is TGTGCCAGCAGCTTCGGACAGCACACCGGGGAGCTGTTTTTT. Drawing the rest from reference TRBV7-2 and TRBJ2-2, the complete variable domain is GAGVSQSPSNKVTEKGKDVELRCDPISGHTALYWYRQSLGQGLEFLIYFQGNSAPDKSGLPSDRFSAERTGGSVSTLTIQRTQQEDSAVYLCASSFGQHTGELFFGEGSRLTVL.